The clone carrying this T cell receptor (beta chain) showed up just a few times. Germline assignment: CDR1 MGHRA and CDR2 YSYEKL. V dropped 3 bases and J dropped 0 bases, with 9 bases sitting between them. The CDR3 contains 15 residues. This specimen comes from a study of T cells in Graves' hyperthyroidism and ophthalmopathy. On the study more broadly: Initial diagnosis, before any treatment, was when peripheral blood was collected.

Authors of the study amplified TCR beta CDR3 regions from RNA transcripts. The HTBI set primed first-round TCR CDR3 RT-PCR. TCRdb itself ran the multiplex PCR reads through MiXCR, one entry per CDR3 protein. Found here are about 250,000 distinct CDR3 sequences, 20% to 25% of them singletons; the top ten hold roughly 60%. The rearrangement joins TRBV4-1 to TRBJ2-4; no clear D gene. The origin of this receptor is a man between 25 and 39 years old with Graves' ophthalmopathy. The sequenced material came from blood. In DNA, the CDR3 is TGCGCCAGCAGCCACCACGACCTAGCCAAAAACATTCAGTACTTC. This translates into CASSHHDLAKNIQYF.